This is a list of T cell receptor beta chains from one sample in a study of identical twins. TCRdb passed the 5' RACE reads through MiXCR, listing each CDR3 protein once. The sample contains 420,000 or so distinct CDR3 sequences, less than 20% of which appear only once. Sequences were obtained from naive T cells sorted from blood. These receptors were taken from a man aged 50 to 60 in good health. CDR3s include the opening cysteine and the closing phenylalanine or tryptophan. A D gene is named only where the DNA matches it firmly. Clone size is stated in some rows and not others, as once, few, many or a class when expanded.

j_call | d_call | v_call | clone_size | cdr3_aa | cdr3_nt
TRBJ1-1 | . | TRBV4-3 | . | CASSQLQGGRKNTEAFF | TGCGCCAGCAGCCAACTCCAAGGGGGTAGGAAGAACACTGAAGCTTTCTTT
TRBJ1-2 | . | TRBV6-5 | . | CASSSGDYGYTF | TGTGCCAGCAGTTCAGGGGACTATGGCTACACCTTC
TRBJ2-7 | . | TRBV29-1 | . | CSVRGLAYEQYF | TGCAGCGTCAGGGGTTTGGCCTACGAGCAGTACTTC
TRBJ2-2 | . | TRBV28 | . | CASSLWLVNTGELFF | TGTGCCAGCAGTTTATGGCTGGTGAACACCGGGGAGCTGTTTTTT
TRBJ2-5 | TRBD1 | TRBV20-1 | few | CSARATGEWFGGETQYF | TGCAGTGCTAGAGCAACAGGGGAATGGTTTGGTGGAGAGACCCAGTACTTC
TRBJ2-3 | . | TRBV6-2/TRBV6-3 | . | CASSGDIGRTDTQYF | TGTGCCAGCAGTGGGGACATCGGACGCACAGATACGCAGTATTTT
TRBJ2-5 | . | TRBV20-1 | few | CSARDLLVYETQYF | TGCAGTGCTAGAGATCTTCTAGTCTATGAGACCCAGTACTTC
TRBJ2-1 | . | TRBV27 | many | CASSYNRGGDNEQFF | TGTGCCAGCAGCTACAACAGGGGGGGTGACAATGAGCAGTTCTTC
TRBJ2-7 | . | TRBV6-1 | few | CASGRLANYEQYF | TGTGCCAGCGGGCGGCTAGCGAACTACGAGCAGTACTTC
TRBJ1-5 | TRBD1 | TRBV6-6 | many | CASSLRGQQPQHF | TGTGCCAGCAGTTTGAGGGGGCAACAGCCCCAGCATTTT
TRBJ2-1 | TRBD1 | TRBV7-9 | many | CASSRGGQGYNEQFF | TGTGCCAGCAGCCGAGGGGGACAGGGCTACAATGAGCAGTTCTTC
TRBJ1-5 | . | TRBV7-9 | . | CASSLVGYDQPQHF | TGTGCCAGCAGCTTAGTAGGGTACGATCAGCCCCAGCATTTT
TRBJ1-5 | TRBD1 | TRBV6-1 | . | CASSPSDRVSNQPQHF | TGTGCCAGCAGCCCCTCGGACAGGGTGAGCAATCAGCCCCAGCATTTT
TRBJ1-1 | . | TRBV5-5 | . | CASSLEASLTAEAFF | TGTGCCAGCAGCTTGGAAGCCAGTCTAACCGCTGAAGCTTTCTTT
TRBJ1-2 | TRBD1 | TRBV12-3/TRBV12-4 | . | CASSTGGSYGYTF | TGTGCCAGCAGTACAGGGGGGAGCTATGGCTACACCTTC
TRBJ2-7 | TRBD2 | TRBV5-1 | few | CASSLDLAAYEQYF | TGCGCCAGCAGCTTGGATCTAGCGGCATACGAGCAGTACTTC
TRBJ1-5 | . | TRBV4-3 | . | CASSQEYQTNQPQHF | TGCGCCAGCAGCCAAGAGTACCAGACCAATCAGCCCCAGCATTTT
TRBJ2-1 | . | TRBV20-1 | many | CSARDRWTTYNEQFF | TGCAGTGCTAGAGATAGATGGACTACCTACAATGAGCAGTTCTTC
TRBJ2-1 | . | TRBV30 | many | CAWSGRYNEQFF | TGTGCCTGGAGTGGTAGATACAATGAGCAGTTCTTC
TRBJ2-7 | TRBD1 | TRBV3-1 | . | CASSQAGTGTSYEQYF | TGTGCCAGCAGCCAAGCAGGGACAGGGACATCCTACGAGCAGTACTTC
TRBJ2-5 | . | TRBV25-1 | many | CASSGSFSQYF | TGTGCCAGCAGTGGATCCTTTTCCCAGTACTTC
TRBJ1-5 | . | TRBV7-2 | . | CAPWVDQPQHF | TGTGCCCCATGGGTGGATCAGCCCCAGCATTTT
TRBJ2-7 | TRBD2 | TRBV5-1 | many | CASSFSGSAYEQYF | TGCGCCAGCAGCTTCAGCGGGAGCGCCTACGAGCAGTACTTC
TRBJ1-5 | . | TRBV29-1 | many | CSVEVAGNSNQPQHF | TGCAGCGTTGAAGTGGCAGGGAATAGCAATCAGCCCCAGCATTTT
TRBJ2-1 | . | TRBV20-1 | few | CSARAPQASSYNEQFF | TGCAGTGCTAGAGCCCCACAGGCAAGCTCCTACAATGAGCAGTTCTTC
TRBJ2-1 | TRBD2 | TRBV6-2/TRBV6-3 | . | CASSYPLAAYNEQFF | TGTGCCAGCAGTTACCCCCTAGCGGCCTACAATGAGCAGTTCTTC
TRBJ2-1 | TRBD2 | TRBV11-2 | many | CASSFREVGNEQFF | TGTGCCAGCAGCTTCCGGGAGGTGGGCAATGAGCAGTTCTTC
TRBJ2-3 | . | TRBV28 | many | CASSPLGVGRDTQYF | TGTGCCAGCAGCCCATTAGGGGTGGGCCGGGATACGCAGTATTTT
TRBJ2-7 | TRBD2 | TRBV28 | few | CASSPHWTSASYEQYF | TGTGCCAGCAGTCCACATTGGACTAGCGCATCCTACGAGCAGTACTTC
TRBJ1-1 | . | TRBV7-3 | . | CASSPPGVMNTEAFF | TGTGCCAGCAGCCCTCCCGGCGTGATGAACACTGAAGCTTTCTTT
TRBJ2-7 | TRBD2 | TRBV4-1 | . | CASSASGLADYYEQYF | TGCGCCAGCAGCGCCTCAGGACTAGCGGATTACTACGAGCAGTACTTC
TRBJ2-7 | . | TRBV6-1 | few | CASSAQPYEQYF | TGTGCCAGCAGTGCACAGCCCTACGAGCAGTACTTC
TRBJ2-7 | TRBD1 | TRBV6-2/TRBV6-3 | few | CASSSPTGAYPYEQYF | TGTGCCAGCAGTTCACCGACAGGGGCCTATCCCTACGAGCAGTACTTC
TRBJ2-6 | TRBD1 | TRBV27 | . | CASSFSQGAFLSGANVLTF | TGTGCCAGCAGTTTCTCACAGGGGGCCTTCCTCTCTGGGGCCAACGTCCTGACTTTC
TRBJ2-7 | . | TRBV20-1 | few | CSARQGRYEQYF | TGCAGTGCTAGACAGGGGAGGTACGAGCAGTACTTC
TRBJ2-5 | . | TRBV20-1 | few | CSASRGGGGSLETQYF | TGCAGTGCTAGTCGAGGGGGAGGGGGCTCTTTGGAGACCCAGTACTTC
TRBJ2-5 | TRBD1 | TRBV20-1 | few | CSARAPGQGIKETQYF | TGCAGTGCTAGGGCTCCGGGACAGGGGATTAAAGAGACCCAGTACTTC